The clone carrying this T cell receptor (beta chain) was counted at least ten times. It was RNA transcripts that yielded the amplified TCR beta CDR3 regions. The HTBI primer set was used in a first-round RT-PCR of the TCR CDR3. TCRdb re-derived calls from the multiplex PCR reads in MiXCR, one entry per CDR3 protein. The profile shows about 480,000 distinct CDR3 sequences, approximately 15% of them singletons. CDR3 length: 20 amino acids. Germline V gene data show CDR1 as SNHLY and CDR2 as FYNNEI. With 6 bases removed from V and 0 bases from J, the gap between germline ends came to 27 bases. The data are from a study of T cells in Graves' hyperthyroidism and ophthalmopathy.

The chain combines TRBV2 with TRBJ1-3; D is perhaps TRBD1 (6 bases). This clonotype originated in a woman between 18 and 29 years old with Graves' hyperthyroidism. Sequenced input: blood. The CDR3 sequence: CASSASGQITIPSSGNTIYF. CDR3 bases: TGTGCCAGCAGCGCCTCCGGACAGATTACTATCCCCAGCTCTGGAAACACCATATATTTT.